This T cell receptor beta chain was sequenced in a study of cytomegalovirus exposure and HLA in healthy donors. Study results and limitations: It emerged from a later analysis that several of the most significant clusters appeared to be linked to common viral pathogens. The study carried out a later analysis of TCR beta sequences. It associated 15,000 to 20,000 of them with specific HLA alleles at a false discovery rate of 0.05.

CDR3 length: 14 residues. Trimming pared 4 bases from V and 10 bases from J, leaving 14 bases between. Germline V gene lookup returns CDR1 MNHEY and CDR2 SVGAGI. The PCR used 60 Vbeta and 13 Jbeta primers. Profiled with immunoSEQ multiplex PCR; TCRdb holds only in-frame clones, not every one. The profile shows about 110,000 clones, approximately 70% of them singletons. In the case of this clone: Its antigen is currently unknown.

The genes are TRBV6-5 and TRBJ1-6; D is ambiguous. The TCR was taken from a man aged 40-55 years in good health and CMV-seronegative. Sample: PBMCs. The DNA of the CDR3 is TGTGCCAGCAGTTCAGACCCGGGTCCCTCACCCCTCCACTTT. This sequence encodes CASSSDPGPSPLHF.